The 32 T cell receptor beta chains reported below all come from one sample, sequenced in a study of cytomegalovirus exposure and HLA in healthy donors. The primer mix had 60 Vbeta and 13 Jbeta primers. Sequencing was performed with immunoSEQ multiplex PCR; in TCRdb, only in-frame clones are kept and a portion is missing. Among 100,000 to 150,000 clones, roughly four fifths were seen once, and the ten largest hold approximately 5.6%. The sequencing sample was made of PBMCs. Receptors were obtained from a woman between 35 and 50 years old in good health and CMV-seropositive.

This chain uses TRBV6-6 with TRBJ1-1; a weak D match, TRBD1 (6 bases). CDR1 and CDR2 from the germline V gene are MNHNY and SVGAGI (reference sequence). CDR3 length: 14 residues. V was cut by 4 bases and J by 1 base, with 10 bases left in between. DNA of the CDR3: TGTGCCAGCAGTTTGATACAGGGGAACACTGAAGCTTTCTTT. Translating it yields CASSLIQGNTEAFF.

This chain links TRBV6-5 with TRBJ2-7, with TRBD2 matching over 8 bases. V lost 5 bases to trimming and J lost 7 bases; unmatched junction nucleotides: 10. This CDR3 has 14 amino acids. In germline, CDR1 is MNHEY, CDR2 SVGAGI. The chain's CDR3 is CASSPGRVNYEQYF. Here the CDR3 DNA reads TGTGCCAGCAGTCCCGGGAGGGTCAATTATGAGCAGTACTTC.

The chain recombines TRBV7-9 with TRBJ2-1; 8 bases match TRBD2. CDR3 length: 13 amino acids. The germline CDR1 and CDR2 sequences are SEHNR and FQNEAQ (reference sequence). The V and J ends lost 5 bases and 7 bases, in that order; junction bases with no gene match: 4. The CDR3 DNA sequence: TGTGCCAGCAGCATGGGACTAGGGAATGAGCAGTTCTTC. This codes for CASSMGLGNEQFF. Supplemented by reference TRBV7-9 and TRBJ2-1, the full variable domain reads DTGVSQNPRHKITKRGQNVTFRCDPISEHNRLYWYRQTLGQGPEFLTYFQNEAQLEKSRLLSDRFSAERPKGSFSTLEIQRTEQGDSAMYLCASSMGLGNEQFFGPGTRLTVL.

The CDR3 nucleotides are TGTGCCAGCAGGGCTCTAGCGATGAGCTCCTACGAGCAGTACTTC. Protein product: CASRALAMSSYEQYF. The chain carries TRBV5-6 and TRBJ2-7, with a weak D call TRBD2 (6 bases). Germline CDR1 is SGHDT and CDR2 is YYEEEE. V lost 5 bases and J 0 bases, leaving 15 bases between the germline ends. CDR3 length equals 15 residues.

The chain combines TRBV5-1 with TRBJ2-1; the match to TRBD2 covers 12 bases. Germline V CDR1 and CDR2: SGHRS, YFSETQ. The length of the CDR3 is 16 residues. With V trimmed by 4 bases and J by 0 bases, 2 bases remained unmatched. The CDR3 sequence is CASSTTSGSSYNEQFF. The CDR3 DNA follows: TGCGCCAGCAGCACGACTAGCGGGAGCTCCTACAATGAGCAGTTCTTC.

This chain connects TRBV18 to TRBJ1-2; a possible D gene is TRBD1 (6 bases). Germline CDR1 KGHSH, CDR2 LQKENI. V was pared by 6 bases and J by 1 base, with 12 bases between. The CDR3 has 14 amino acids. The CDR3 DNA follows: TGTGCCAGCTCGCCGACAGGTTTTAACTATGGCTACACCTTC. Translation gives CASSPTGFNYGYTF.

The V and J genes are TRBV18 and TRBJ1-1; the D is unclear. Trimming shortened V by 3 bases and J by 1 base, and 15 bases separated the two germline ends. The CDR3 extends over 16 amino acids. In germline, CDR1 is KGHSH, CDR2 LQKENI. The DNA of the CDR3 is TGTGCCAGCTCACCCTTTCCCCACAGCTCGAACACTGAAGCTTTCTTT. This translates into CASSPFPHSSNTEAFF.

The V call is TRBV4-2, the J call TRBJ2-2, with TRBD1 identical over 8 bases. This CDR3 comprises 15 residues. Germline CDR1 LGHNA, CDR2 YNFKEQ. V dropped 4 bases and J dropped 4; count of bases not matched to a gene: 5. The CDR3 spells CASSPGQGGTGELFF. CDR3 in DNA: TGTGCCAGCAGCCCCGGACAGGGTGGCACCGGGGAGCTGTTTTTT.

The chain carries TRBV6-4 and TRBJ2-6; possibly TRBD1 for D (5 bases). Trimming took off 3 bases at V and 0 bases at J, with 12 bases between the two ends. Germline assignment: CDR1 MRHNA and CDR2 SNTAGT. The CDR3 has 17 amino acids. In DNA, the CDR3 is TGTGCCAGCAGTGAGTCAGGGATGGCCTCTGGGGCCAACGTCCTGACTTTC. It is translated as CASSESGMASGANVLTF.

The chain joins TRBV9 to TRBJ2-5, with TRBD2 matching over 8 bases. The trim removed 0 bases at V and 5 bases at J, leaving 6 bases unmatched. The V gene's germline CDR1 is SGDLS and CDR2 YYNGEE. The CDR3 covers 15 residues. The CDR3 sequence: CASSVEPGGRETQYF. The CDR3 DNA follows: TGTGCCAGCAGCGTAGAGCCGGGAGGGAGGGAGACCCAGTACTTC.

CDR3 in DNA: TGTGCCAGCAGCTTAGGTATAACGGGAGCAGGGTCAGAGACCCAGTACTTC. It yields the protein CASSLGITGAGSETQYF. This chain links TRBV7-9 with TRBJ2-5; weak D call: TRBD2 (6 bases). The V and J ends lost 1 base and 4 bases respectively, with 19 bases between them. CDR1 is SEHNR, CDR2 FQNEAQ, per germline (reference sequence). This CDR3 spans 17 amino acids.

The chain combines TRBV7-2 with TRBJ1-1; D remains ambiguous. The CDR3 length is 13 residues. V was trimmed by 1 base and J by 6 bases, leaving 9 bases between them. The V gene's germline CDR1 is SGHTA and CDR2 FQGNSA. CDR3 nucleotides: TGTGCCAGCAGCTTAGGGATGGCGGCTGAAGCTTTCTTT. Its translation: CASSLGMAAEAFF.

The rearrangement links TRBV14 to TRBJ1-1; unclear D gene. Germline V lookup: CDR1 SGHDN, CDR2 FVKESK. Trimming cost V 1 base and J 1 base, with 10 bases left between them. The CDR3 runs to 15 residues. CDR3 sequence: CASSQGYRGNTEAFF. The CDR3 DNA sequence: TGTGCCAGCAGCCAAGGGTACCGAGGGAACACTGAAGCTTTCTTT.

The chain uses TRBV6-6 and TRBJ2-7; maybe TRBD1 (5 bases). The CDR3 spans 14 residues. The V gene's germline CDR1 is MNHNY and CDR2 SVGAGI (reference sequence). Trimming cost V 10 bases and J 2 bases, with 18 bases left between them. This CDR3 is CATTNQRTPYEQYF. CDR3 DNA sequence: TGTGCCACCACAAACCAAAGGACACCCTACGAGCAGTACTTC.

The genes are TRBV5-1 and TRBJ1-1; D is unresolved. Germline V gene sequence: CDR1 SGHRS, CDR2 YFSETQ. V was cut by 0 bases and J by 1 base, with 4 bases left in between. The length of the CDR3 is 13 residues. The CDR3 bases are TGCGCCAGCAGCTTGGCAGAGAACACTGAAGCTTTCTTT. It codes for CASSLAENTEAFF.

This chain joins TRBV27 and TRBJ2-7, with D uncertain. There are 13 residues in the CDR3. Trimming removed 2 bases from V and 2 bases from J, with 7 bases in between. Germline CDR1 reads MNHEY; CDR2 reads SMNVEV (reference sequence). This CDR3 is CASSLTVAYEQYF. DNA of the CDR3: TGTGCCAGCAGTTTAACAGTGGCCTACGAGCAGTACTTC.

The chain carries TRBV10-3 and TRBJ2-7; possibly TRBD2 for D (6 bases). Germline CDR1 ENHRY, CDR2 SYGVKD. Trimming left V 6 bases short and J 5 bases short, with 11 bases between. This CDR3 contains 12 residues. This CDR3 is CAISGAGNEQYF. For the CDR3, the DNA is TGTGCCATCAGCGGGGCGGGGAACGAGCAGTACTTC.

The chain links TRBV6-5 to TRBJ1-3; unclear D gene. The CDR3 loop spans 15 amino acids. Germline V gene data show CDR1 as MNHEY and CDR2 as SVGAGI. Deletions cut 2 bases from V and 1 base from J, with 9 bases between. CDR3 nucleotides: TGTGCCAGCAGTTACGCCCCTGAGTCTGGAAACACCATATATTTT. Encoded protein: CASSYAPESGNTIYF.

CDR3 bases: TGTGCCAGCAGCCAAGATAATGGAGGGGTGGGCTACGAGCAGTACTTC. It encodes CASSQDNGGVGYEQYF. V is TRBV4-2 and J is TRBJ2-7; perhaps TRBD2 as D (6 bases). This CDR3 has 16 residues. Germline CDR1 LGHNA, CDR2 YNFKEQ. With 0 bases removed from V and 3 bases from J, the gap between germline ends came to 15 bases.

The chain couples TRBV4-2 to TRBJ2-3; TRBD1 matches at 8 bases. Per the germline V gene, CDR1 is LGHNA and CDR2 is YNFKEQ. J lost 5 bases, V lost 4 bases, and 5 bases had no gene match. This CDR3 region has 14 residues. CDR3 sequence: CASSPRTGKDTQYF. Written as DNA, the CDR3 is TGTGCCAGCAGCCCGAGGACAGGGAAAGATACGCAGTATTTT.

The rearrangement links TRBV15 to TRBJ1-2; 9 bases align to TRBD1. V trimming: 5 bases; J trimming: 5 bases; junction bases outside the gene matches: 9. The CDR3 loop spans 15 amino acids. Germline CDR1 reads LNHNV; CDR2 reads YYDKDF (reference sequence). CDR3 in DNA: TGTGCCACCAGCCGAGGGGACAGGGAGGGATATGGCTACACCTTC. Amino acid sequence: CATSRGDREGYGYTF. Full variable domain (outside the CDR3, taken from reference TRBV15 and TRBJ1-2): DAMVIQNPRYQVTQFGKPVTLSCSQTLNHNVMYWYQQKSSQAPKLLFHYYDKDFNNEADTPDNFQSRRPNTSFCFLDIRSPGLGDTAMYLCATSRGDREGYGYTFGSGTRLTVV.

The V call is TRBV30, the J call TRBJ1-6; D is undetermined. Per the germline V gene, CDR1 is GTSNPN and CDR2 is SVGIG (reference sequence). Trimming removed 0 bases at V and 12 bases at J, with 15 bases between. The CDR3 is 14 amino acids. In DNA form, the CDR3 reads TGTGCCTGGAGTGTACCCGGTTTCGGGAGACCCCTCCACTTT. Its protein is CAWSVPGFGRPLHF.

V is TRBV28 and J is TRBJ2-7; 7 bases align to TRBD2. V dropped 2 bases and J dropped 3; count of bases not matched to a gene: 7. Germline CDR1 reads MDHEN; CDR2 reads SYDVKM. The CDR3 runs to 15 residues. CDR3 nucleotides: TGTGCCAGCAGTTTAGGGGGGACTAAGGTCTACGAGCAGTACTTC. Its translation is CASSLGGTKVYEQYF.

The chain combines TRBV27 with TRBJ2-7, with a weak D call TRBD2 (5 bases). Germline V gene lookup returns CDR1 MNHEY and CDR2 SMNVEV (reference sequence). This CDR3 region has 14 residues. Trimming removed 2 bases from V and 5 bases from J, with 13 bases in between. The CDR3 region has the DNA TGTGCCAGCAGTTTACTGGGGTACGGGGACGAGCAGTACTTC. Its translation is CASSLLGYGDEQYF.

The table lists this clone with a count of one. This chain connects TRBV30 to TRBJ1-4; TRBD1 matches at 7 bases. CDR1 and CDR2 (germline): GTSNPN, SVGIG (reference sequence). CDR3 length: 15 amino acids. The junction had 5 bases not matched to a gene; V was cut back by 4 bases and J by 0 bases. The CDR3 spells CAWKAQGATNEKLFF. The CDR3 bases are TGTGCCTGGAAAGCGCAGGGGGCAACTAATGAAAAACTGTTTTTT.

The rearrangement uses TRBV30 and TRBJ1-1; no reliable D call. This CDR3 has 14 residues. The V end lost 4 bases, the J end lost 5 bases, and 17 bases lay between the germline ends. Germline CDR1 reads GTSNPN; CDR2 reads SVGIG (reference sequence). The CDR3 DNA follows: TGTGCCTGGAATCCAACAAAGCGTGTAACTGAAGCTTTCTTT. Residues: CAWNPTKRVTEAFF.

The chain recombines TRBV11-1 with TRBJ1-1; 7 bases map to TRBD1. The trim removed 1 base at V and 11 bases at J, leaving 10 bases unmatched. This CDR3 is built from 14 residues. Germline V lookup: CDR1 SGHAT, CDR2 FQDESV (reference sequence). The CDR3 spells CASSLGGTEKSAFF. The DNA for the CDR3 is TGTGCCAGCAGCTTAGGAGGGACAGAAAAGAGCGCTTTCTTT.

The chain carries TRBV4-2 and TRBJ2-1, with D possibly being TRBD1 (5 bases). The V end lost 0 bases, the J end lost 1 base, and 13 bases lay between the germline ends. CDR1 and CDR2 from the germline V gene are LGHNA and YNFKEQ. The CDR3 is made up of 17 amino acids. CDR3 DNA: TGTGCCAGCAGCCAAGAGGTAGGGGTGGATTCCTACAATGAGCAGTTCTTC. Its protein is CASSQEVGVDSYNEQFF.

This clone came up a few times. The gene calls are TRBV9 and TRBJ2-1; 13 bases agree with TRBD2. This CDR3 is built from 16 residues. V was pared by 4 bases and J by 4 bases, with 5 bases of the junction left unmatched. CDR1 is SGDLS, CDR2 YYNGEE, per germline. CDR3 sequence: CASSPRTSGGYNEQFF. In DNA form, the CDR3 reads TGTGCCAGCAGCCCGAGGACTAGCGGGGGATACAATGAGCAGTTCTTC.

J is TRBJ2-7 and V is TRBV4-2; TRBD1 matches at 9 bases. Unmatched junction bases numbered 9, after V lost 1 base and J lost 2 bases. Germline CDR1 LGHNA, CDR2 YNFKEQ. The CDR3 sequence is 17 residues long. In nucleotides, the CDR3 is TGTGCCAGCAGCCAAGCCCACTGGACAGGGGAAACCTACGAGCAGTACTTC. Protein: CASSQAHWTGETYEQYF.

This clone was seen a handful of times. This chain links TRBV6-1 with TRBJ2-1; 12 bases align to TRBD2. Trimming took 6 bases from V and 7 from J; bases not matched to a gene: 4. The germline gives CDR1 MNHNS, CDR2 SASEGT. The CDR3 covers 14 residues. CDR3 nucleotide sequence: TGTGCCAGCAGCTCGCTAGCGGGAGGGAATGAGCAGTTCTTC. Translated, it gives CASSSLAGGNEQFF.

The CDR3: CASSGQGDQPQHF. The CDR3 DNA reads as TGTGCCAGCAGCGGACAGGGTGATCAGCCCCAGCATTTT. The genes are TRBV2 and TRBJ1-5, with TRBD1 matching over 8 bases. The junction had 3 bases not matched to a gene; V was cut back by 6 bases and J by 5 bases. CDR3 length: 13 residues. Germline loops: CDR1 SNHLY, CDR2 FYNNEI.